A single sample is the source of the 3 T cell receptor beta chains below, sequenced in a study of T cells in Graves' hyperthyroidism and ophthalmopathy. TCR beta CDR3 region amplification was performed from RNA transcripts. HTBI primers drove first-round RT-PCR of the TCR CDR3. TCRdb re-derived calls from the multiplex PCR reads in MiXCR, one entry per CDR3 protein. The sample records over 650,000 distinct CDR3 sequences, roughly 15% being singletons. The sample consisted of blood. Receptors originate from a young man with Graves' hyperthyroidism.

This clonotype has ten or more counts. The rearrangement joins TRBV6-2 or TRBV6-3 to TRBJ2-7; the match to TRBD2 covers 8 bases. Germline CDR1 reads MNHEY; CDR2 reads SVGEGT. V was clipped by 6 bases and J by 0 bases; unmatched bases: 1. The CDR3 loop spans 13 amino acids. The CDR3 coding sequence is TGTGCCAGCAGACGGGAGGGCTCCTACGAGCAGTACTTC. Residues: CASRREGSYEQYF.

This clonotype was seen at least ten times. This chain links TRBV12-3 or TRBV12-4 with TRBJ2-1; D tentatively reads TRBD1 or TRBD2 (5 bases each). V was pared by 5 bases and J by 9 bases, with 26 bases between. This CDR3 comprises 17 residues. CDR3 loop: CASSPGEGEGLSGEQFF. The CDR3 DNA is TGTGCCAGCAGTCCCGGCGAGGGAGAGGGGCTCTCGGGTGAGCAGTTCTTC.

Many counts were recorded for this clonotype. The chain is built from TRBV11-2 and TRBJ2-2; 9 bases line up with TRBD1. The CDR3 sequence is 17 residues long. V dropped 1 base and J dropped 7; count of bases not matched to a gene: 10. The germline CDR1 and CDR2 sequences are SGHAT and FQNNGV. The CDR3 region has the DNA TGTGCCAGCAGCTTAGCCCTTCTGGACAGGGGTGACGGGGAGCTGTTTTTT. Residues: CASSLALLDRGDGELFF.